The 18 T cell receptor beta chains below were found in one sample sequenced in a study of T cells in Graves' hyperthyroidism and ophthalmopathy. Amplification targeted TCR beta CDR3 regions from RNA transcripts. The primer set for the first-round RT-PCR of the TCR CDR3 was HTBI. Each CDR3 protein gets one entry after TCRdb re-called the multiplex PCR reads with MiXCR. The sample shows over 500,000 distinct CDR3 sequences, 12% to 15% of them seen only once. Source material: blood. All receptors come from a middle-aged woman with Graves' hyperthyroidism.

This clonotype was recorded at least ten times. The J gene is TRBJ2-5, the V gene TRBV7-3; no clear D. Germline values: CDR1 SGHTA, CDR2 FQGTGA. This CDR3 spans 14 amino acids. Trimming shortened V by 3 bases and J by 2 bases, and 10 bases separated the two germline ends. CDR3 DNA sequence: TGTGCCAGCAGCTTGATATGCAGGCAAGAGACCCAGTACTTC. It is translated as CASSLICRQETQYF.

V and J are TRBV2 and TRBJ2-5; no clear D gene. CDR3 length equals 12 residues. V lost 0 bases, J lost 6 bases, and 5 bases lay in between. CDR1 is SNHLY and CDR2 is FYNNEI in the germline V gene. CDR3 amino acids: CASSEAPQTQYF. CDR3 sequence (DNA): TGTGCCAGCAGTGAAGCACCGCAGACCCAGTACTTC.

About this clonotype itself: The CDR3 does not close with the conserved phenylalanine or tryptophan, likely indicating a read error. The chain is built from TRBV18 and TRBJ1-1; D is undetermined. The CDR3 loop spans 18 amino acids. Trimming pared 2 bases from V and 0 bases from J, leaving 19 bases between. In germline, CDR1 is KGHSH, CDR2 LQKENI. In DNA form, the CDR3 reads TGTGCCAGCTCACCAGGTGACATGGGAGGACGAGTGAACACTGAAGCTTTCTTA. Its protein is CASSPGDMGGRVNTEAFL.

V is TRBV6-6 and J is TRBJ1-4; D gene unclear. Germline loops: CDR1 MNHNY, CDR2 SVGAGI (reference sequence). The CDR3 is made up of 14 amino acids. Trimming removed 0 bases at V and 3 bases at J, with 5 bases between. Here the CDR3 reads CASSYSPANEKLFF. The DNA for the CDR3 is TGTGCCAGCAGTTACTCGCCAGCTAATGAAAAACTGTTTTTT.

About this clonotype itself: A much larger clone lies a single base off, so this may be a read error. The CDR3 loop is CASSESQGPYGYTF. The CDR3 DNA sequence: TGTGCCAGCAGTGAGTCCCAGGGTCCCTATGGCTACACCTTC. The chain is built from TRBV27 and TRBJ1-2; a possible D gene is TRBD1 (5 bases). This CDR3 has 14 amino acids. V was clipped by 5 bases and J by 4 bases, with 14 bases between them. CDR1 MNHEY and CDR2 SMNVEV come from the germline V gene (reference sequence).

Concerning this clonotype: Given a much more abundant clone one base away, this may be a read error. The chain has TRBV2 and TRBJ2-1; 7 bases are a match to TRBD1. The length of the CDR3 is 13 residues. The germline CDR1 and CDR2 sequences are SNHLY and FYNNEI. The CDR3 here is CASTGTVYSEQFF. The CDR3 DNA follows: TGTGCCAGCACCGGGACAGTCTACAGTGAGCAGTTCTTC.

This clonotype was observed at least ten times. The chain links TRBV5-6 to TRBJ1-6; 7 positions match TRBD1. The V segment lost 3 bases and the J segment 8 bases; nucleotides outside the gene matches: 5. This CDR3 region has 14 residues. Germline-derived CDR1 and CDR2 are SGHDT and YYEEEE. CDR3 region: CASSSVRGYSPLHF. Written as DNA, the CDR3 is TGTGCCAGCAGCTCAGTCAGGGGGTATTCACCCCTCCACTTT.

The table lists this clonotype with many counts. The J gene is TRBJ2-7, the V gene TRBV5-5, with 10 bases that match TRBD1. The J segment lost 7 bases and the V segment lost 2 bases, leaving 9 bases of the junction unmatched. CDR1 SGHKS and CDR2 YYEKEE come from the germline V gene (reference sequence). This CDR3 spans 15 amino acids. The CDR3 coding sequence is TGTGCCAGCAGCTTAAGCGGGACAGGGGCTCTAGAGCAGTACTTC. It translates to CASSLSGTGALEQYF.

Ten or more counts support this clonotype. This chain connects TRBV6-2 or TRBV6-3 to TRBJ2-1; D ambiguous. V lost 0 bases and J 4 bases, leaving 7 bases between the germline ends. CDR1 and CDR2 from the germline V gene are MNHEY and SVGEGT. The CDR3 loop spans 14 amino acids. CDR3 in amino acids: CASSYSAEYNEQFF. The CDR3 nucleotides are TGTGCCAGCAGTTACTCGGCAGAATACAATGAGCAGTTCTTC.

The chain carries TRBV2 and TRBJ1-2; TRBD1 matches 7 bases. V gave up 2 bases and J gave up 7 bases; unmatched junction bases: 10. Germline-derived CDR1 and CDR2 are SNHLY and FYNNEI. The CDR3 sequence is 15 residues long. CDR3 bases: TGTGCCAGCAGTGAATCCGCGGCAGGGGGAAGTGGCTACACCTTC. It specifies CASSESAAGGSGYTF. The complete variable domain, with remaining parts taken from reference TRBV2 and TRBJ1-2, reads EPEVTQTPSHQVTQMGQEVILRCVPISNHLYFYWYRQILGQKVEFLVSFYNNEISEKSEIFDDQFSVERPDGSNFTLKIRSTKLEDSAMYFCASSESAAGGSGYTFGSGTRLTVV.

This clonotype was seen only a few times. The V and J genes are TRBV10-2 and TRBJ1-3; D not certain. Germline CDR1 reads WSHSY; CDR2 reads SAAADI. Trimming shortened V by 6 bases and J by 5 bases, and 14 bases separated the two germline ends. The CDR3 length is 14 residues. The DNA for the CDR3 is TGCGCCAGCAGATTGGAGAGTTCCAGAAACACCATATATTTT. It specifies CASRLESSRNTIYF.

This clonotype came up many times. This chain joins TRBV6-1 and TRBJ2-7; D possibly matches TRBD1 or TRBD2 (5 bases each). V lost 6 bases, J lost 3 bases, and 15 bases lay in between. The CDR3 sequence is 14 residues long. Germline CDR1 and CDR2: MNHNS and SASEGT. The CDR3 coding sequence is TGTGCCAGCAGACCGGCAGGGACGGTCTACGAGCAGTACTTC. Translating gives CASRPAGTVYEQYF.

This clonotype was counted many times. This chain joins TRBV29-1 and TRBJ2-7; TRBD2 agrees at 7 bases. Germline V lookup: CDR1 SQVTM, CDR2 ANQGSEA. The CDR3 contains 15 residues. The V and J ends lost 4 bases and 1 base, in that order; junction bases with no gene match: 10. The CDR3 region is CSVGGGDHPSYEQYF. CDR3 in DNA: TGCAGCGTTGGGGGGGGAGATCACCCTTCCTACGAGCAGTACTTC.

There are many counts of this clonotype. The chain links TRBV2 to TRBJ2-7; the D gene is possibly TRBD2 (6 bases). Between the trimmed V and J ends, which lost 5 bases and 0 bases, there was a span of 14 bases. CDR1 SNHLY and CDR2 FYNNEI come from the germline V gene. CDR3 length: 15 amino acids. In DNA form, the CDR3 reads TGTGCCAGCAGTCAAAACCCGGGAGCCTCCTACGAGCAGTACTTC. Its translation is CASSQNPGASYEQYF.

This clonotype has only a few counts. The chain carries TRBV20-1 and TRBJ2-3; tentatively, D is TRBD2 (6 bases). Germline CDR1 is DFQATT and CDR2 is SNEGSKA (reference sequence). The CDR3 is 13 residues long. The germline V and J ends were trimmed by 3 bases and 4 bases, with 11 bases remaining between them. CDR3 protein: CSASRERADTQYF. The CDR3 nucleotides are TGCAGTGCTAGCCGGGAGCGGGCAGATACGCAGTATTTT.

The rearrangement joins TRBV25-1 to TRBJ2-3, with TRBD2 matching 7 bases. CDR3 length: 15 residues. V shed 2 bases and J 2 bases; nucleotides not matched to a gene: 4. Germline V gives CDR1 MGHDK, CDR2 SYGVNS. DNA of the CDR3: TGTGCCAGCAGTGAAGGGACTATCCTCACAGATACGCAGTATTTT. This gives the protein CASSEGTILTDTQYF.

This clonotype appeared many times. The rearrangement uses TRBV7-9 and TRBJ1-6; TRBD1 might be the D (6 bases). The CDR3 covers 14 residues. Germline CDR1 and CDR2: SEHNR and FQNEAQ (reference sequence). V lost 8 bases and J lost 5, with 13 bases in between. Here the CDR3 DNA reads TGTGCCAGCGGGACCGGGGACAATAATTCACCCCTCCACTTT. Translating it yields CASGTGDNNSPLHF.

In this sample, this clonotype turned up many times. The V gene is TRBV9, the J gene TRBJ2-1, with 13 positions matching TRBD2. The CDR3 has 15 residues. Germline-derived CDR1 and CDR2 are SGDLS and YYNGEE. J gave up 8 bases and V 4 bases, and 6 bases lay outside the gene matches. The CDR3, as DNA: TGTGCCAGCAGCTCCGGACTAGCGGGAGACCATGAGCAGTTCTTC. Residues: CASSSGLAGDHEQFF.